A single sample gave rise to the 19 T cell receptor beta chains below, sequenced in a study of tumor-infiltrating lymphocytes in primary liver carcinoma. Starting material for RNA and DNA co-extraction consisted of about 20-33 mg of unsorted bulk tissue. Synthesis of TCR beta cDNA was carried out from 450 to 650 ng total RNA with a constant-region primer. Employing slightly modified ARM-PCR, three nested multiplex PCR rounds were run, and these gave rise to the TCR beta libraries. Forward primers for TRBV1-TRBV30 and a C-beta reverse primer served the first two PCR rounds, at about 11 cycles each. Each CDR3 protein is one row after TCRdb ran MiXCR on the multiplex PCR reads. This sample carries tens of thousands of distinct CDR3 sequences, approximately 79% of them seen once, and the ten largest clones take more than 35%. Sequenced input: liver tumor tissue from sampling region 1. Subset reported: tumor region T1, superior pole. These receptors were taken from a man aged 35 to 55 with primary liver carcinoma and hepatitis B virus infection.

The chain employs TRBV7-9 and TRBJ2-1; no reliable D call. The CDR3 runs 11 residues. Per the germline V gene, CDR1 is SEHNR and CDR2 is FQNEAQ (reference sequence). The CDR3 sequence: CVNSFLGEQFF. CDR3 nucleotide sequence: TGTGTCAACAGCTTTCTTGGTGAGCAGTTCTTC.

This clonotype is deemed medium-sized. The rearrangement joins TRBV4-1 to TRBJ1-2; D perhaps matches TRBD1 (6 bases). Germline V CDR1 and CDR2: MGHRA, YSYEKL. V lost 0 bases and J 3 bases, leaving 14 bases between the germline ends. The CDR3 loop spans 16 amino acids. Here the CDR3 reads CASSQDRDIGYYGYTF. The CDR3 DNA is TGCGCCAGCAGCCAAGATCGGGACATAGGCTACTATGGCTACACCTTC.

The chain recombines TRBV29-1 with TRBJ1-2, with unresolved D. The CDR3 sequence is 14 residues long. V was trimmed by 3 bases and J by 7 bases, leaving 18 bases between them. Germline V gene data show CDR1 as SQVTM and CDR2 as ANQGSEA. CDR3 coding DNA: TGCAGCGTTGAGTTGCGGAGGGATTCAACTGGCTACACCTTC. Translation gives CSVELRRDSTGYTF.

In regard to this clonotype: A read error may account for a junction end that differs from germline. CDR3 sequence reads: CASSLRGSFSLYEQYF. Written as DNA, the CDR3 is TGTGCCAGCAGCTTAAGAGGCTCTTTCAGTCTCTACGAGCAATACTTC. This chain uses TRBV11-1 with TRBJ2-7; D uncertain. CDR1 is SGHAT and CDR2 is FQDESV in the germline V gene (reference sequence). The CDR3 runs 16 residues.

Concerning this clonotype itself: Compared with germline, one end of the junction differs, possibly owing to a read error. The CDR3 reads CARSENRVVSYEQYF. The CDR3 coding sequence is TGTGCCAGGAGTGAGAACAGGGTGGTCTCCTACGAACAGTACTTC. V and J are TRBV2 and TRBJ2-7; maybe TRBD1 (6 bases). Germline V gene sequence: CDR1 SNHLY, CDR2 FYNNEI. This CDR3 is 15 amino acids long.

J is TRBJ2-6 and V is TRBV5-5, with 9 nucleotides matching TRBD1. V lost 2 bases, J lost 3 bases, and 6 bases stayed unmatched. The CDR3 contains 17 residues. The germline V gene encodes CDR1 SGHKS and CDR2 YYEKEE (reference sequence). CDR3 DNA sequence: TGTGCCAGCAGCTTAGGGACAGGGCTTGTTGGGGCCAACGTCCTGACTTTC. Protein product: CASSLGTGLVGANVLTF.

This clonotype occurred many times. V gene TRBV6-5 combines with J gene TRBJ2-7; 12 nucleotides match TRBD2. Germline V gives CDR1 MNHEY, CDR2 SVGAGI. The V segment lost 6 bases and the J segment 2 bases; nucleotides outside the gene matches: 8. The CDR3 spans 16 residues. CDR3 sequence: CASRREGLAGTYEQYF. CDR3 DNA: TGTGCCAGCAGACGAGAAGGACTAGCGGGGACCTACGAGCAGTACTTC.

As DNA, the CDR3 is TGTGCCAGCTGTTTAGTAGCGGGAGTTGGGGAGACCCAGTACTTC. This gives the protein CASCLVAGVGETQYF. The chain employs TRBV6-5 and TRBJ2-5, with 9 bases that match TRBD2. Germline V gene sequence: CDR1 MNHEY, CDR2 SVGAGI. The ends lost 8 bases at V and 5 bases at J; junction bases unmatched: 12. The CDR3 covers 15 residues.

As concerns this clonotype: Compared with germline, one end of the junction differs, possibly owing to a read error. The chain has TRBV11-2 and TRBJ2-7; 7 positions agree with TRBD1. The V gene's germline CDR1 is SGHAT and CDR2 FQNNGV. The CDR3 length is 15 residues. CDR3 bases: TGTGCCAACAGCCAAGAGACAGGGAGAATCTACGAGCAGTACTTC. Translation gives CANSQETGRIYEQYF.

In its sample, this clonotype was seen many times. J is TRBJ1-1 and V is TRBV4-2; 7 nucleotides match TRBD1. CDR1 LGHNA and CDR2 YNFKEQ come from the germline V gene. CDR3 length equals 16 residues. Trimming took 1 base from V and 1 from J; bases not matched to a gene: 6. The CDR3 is CASSQGLQGGNTEAFF. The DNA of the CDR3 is TGTGCCAGCAGCCAAGGGCTTCAGGGGGGGAACACTGAAGCTTTCTTT.

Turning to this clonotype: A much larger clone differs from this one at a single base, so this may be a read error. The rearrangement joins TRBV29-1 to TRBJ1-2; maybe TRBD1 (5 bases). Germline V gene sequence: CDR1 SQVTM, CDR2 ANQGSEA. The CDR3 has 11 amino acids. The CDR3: CGVGAEDGYTF. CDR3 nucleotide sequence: TGCGGCGTCGGGGCGGAGGATGGCTACACCTTC.

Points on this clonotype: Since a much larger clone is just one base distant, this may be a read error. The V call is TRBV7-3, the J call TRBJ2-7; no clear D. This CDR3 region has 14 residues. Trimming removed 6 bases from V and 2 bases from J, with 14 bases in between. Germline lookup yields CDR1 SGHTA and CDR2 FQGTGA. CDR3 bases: TGTGCCAGCAGGTTAGGGTCAGGCGCCTACGAGCAGTACTTC. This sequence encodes CASRLGSGAYEQYF.

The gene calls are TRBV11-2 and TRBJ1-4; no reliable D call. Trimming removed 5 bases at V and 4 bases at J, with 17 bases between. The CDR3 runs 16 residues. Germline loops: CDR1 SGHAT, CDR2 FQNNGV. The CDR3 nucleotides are TGTGCCAGCAGCACCGGCATAGCTCCAGTTAATGAAAAACTGTTTTTT. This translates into CASSTGIAPVNEKLFF.

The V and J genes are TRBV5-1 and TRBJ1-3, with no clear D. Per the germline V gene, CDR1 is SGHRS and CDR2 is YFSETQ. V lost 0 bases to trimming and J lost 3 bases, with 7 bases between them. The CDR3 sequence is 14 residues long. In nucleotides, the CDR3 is TGCGCCAGCAGCTTGGAGAGCTATGGAAACACCATATATTTT. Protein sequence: CASSLESYGNTIYF.

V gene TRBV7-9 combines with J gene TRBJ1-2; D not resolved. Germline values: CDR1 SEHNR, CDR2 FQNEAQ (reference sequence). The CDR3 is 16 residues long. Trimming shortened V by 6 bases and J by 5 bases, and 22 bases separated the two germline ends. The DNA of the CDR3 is TGTGCCAGCAGTCCCGAGGGCAGGCCGTCCCGGTATGGCTACACCTTC. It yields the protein CASSPEGRPSRYGYTF. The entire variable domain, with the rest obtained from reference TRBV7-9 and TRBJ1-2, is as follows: DTGVSQNPRHKITKRGQNVTFRCDPISEHNRLYWYRQTLGQGPEFLTYFQNEAQLEKSRLLSDRFSAERPKGSFSTLEIQRTEQGDSAMYLCASSPEGRPSRYGYTFGSGTRLTVV.

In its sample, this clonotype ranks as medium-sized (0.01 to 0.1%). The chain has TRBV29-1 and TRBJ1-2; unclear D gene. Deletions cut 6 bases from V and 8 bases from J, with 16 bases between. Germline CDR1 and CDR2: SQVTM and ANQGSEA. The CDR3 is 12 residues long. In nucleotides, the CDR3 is TGCAGCGTGGAGACCGGGAGCCTCGGCTACACCTTC. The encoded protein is CSVETGSLGYTF.

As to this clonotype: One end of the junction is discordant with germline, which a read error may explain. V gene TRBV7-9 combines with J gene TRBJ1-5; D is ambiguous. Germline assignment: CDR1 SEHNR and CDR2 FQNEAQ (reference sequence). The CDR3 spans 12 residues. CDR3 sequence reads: CASSAHLEPRHF. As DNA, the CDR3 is TGTGCCAGCAGCGCACATCTTGAGCCCCGGCATTTT.

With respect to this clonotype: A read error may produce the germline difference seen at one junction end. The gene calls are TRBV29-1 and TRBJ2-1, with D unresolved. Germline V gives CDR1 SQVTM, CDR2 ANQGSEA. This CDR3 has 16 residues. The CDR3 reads CSVATLRPRSRREQIF. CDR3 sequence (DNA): TGCAGCGTCGCCACGCTTCGGCCCCGGTCCCGTCGAGAGCAGATCTTC.

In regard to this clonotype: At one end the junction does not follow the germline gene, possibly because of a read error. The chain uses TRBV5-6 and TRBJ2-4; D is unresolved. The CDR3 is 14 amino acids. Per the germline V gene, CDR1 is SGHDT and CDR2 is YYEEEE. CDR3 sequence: CANSLGTVKNIQYF. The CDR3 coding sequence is TGTGCCAACAGCTTGGGTACAGTCAAAAACATTCAGTACTTC.